This TCR beta chain was found in a study of cytomegalovirus exposure and HLA in healthy donors. Points from the study as a whole: When analyzed later, the rates of TCR association showed variation by HLA locus, with DRB1 the most and HLA-C the fewest. Later on, analysis showed that most CMV-associated TCR beta chains appeared to be HLA-restricted. Association of a missense DCLRE1C variant with TCR beta V- and J-gene trimming was reported in a later analysis.

As for this clone: As yet, its antigen is unknown.

The ends were cut back, 8 bases at V and 5 bases at J, with 13 bases in the middle. CDR3 length equals 14 residues. Germline V CDR1 and CDR2: MNHEY, SVGAGI. The primer mix had 60 Vbeta and 13 Jbeta primers. Data came from immunoSEQ multiplex PCR; TCRdb stores just in-frame clones and leaves some out. The table for this sample gives approximately 82,000 clones. This sequence joins TRBV6-5 and TRBJ1-6; perhaps TRBD1 as D (6 bases). Input material: PBMCs. This sequence was found in a woman aged 60-70 years in good health and CMV-seronegative. The CDR3 region has the DNA TGTGCCAGCCGAGGGGGGGCAGATAATTCACCCCTCCACTTT. Its protein is CASRGGADNSPLHF.